This T cell receptor beta chain was sequenced for a study of blood T cell repertoires in COVID-19. Study as a whole: Sites across the United States, Italy and Spain contributed samples from acute and convalescent COVID-19. Sources were T cells, B-cell-depleted T cells, or PBMCs; the material itself was cDNA or gDNA.

This clone showed up just a few times. Source study methods: Amplifying reference gene primers gave estimates of nucleated cell counts. TCRdb keeps only in-frame clones here, not all; method: immunoSEQ multiplex PCR. The V and J calls and clone size are taken from that table; D and trimming were inferred from the DNA. The data show some 250,000 clones, around 80% seen once. V lost 1 base and J lost 2, with 9 bases in between. The CDR3 is 15 residues long. The germline V gene encodes CDR1 SEHNR and CDR2 FQNEAQ (reference sequence). This clonotype originated in a man at least 80 years old with acute or convalescent COVID-19. Input material: peripheral blood. The genes are TRBV7-9 and TRBJ1-3; D is unresolved. The CDR3 loop reads CASSLGAEAGNTIYF. Here the CDR3 DNA reads TGTGCCAGCAGCTTAGGGGCGGAGGCTGGAAACACCATATATTTT.